There are a few counts of the clone carrying this T cell receptor beta chain. Its antigen is unknown. The record originates from a study of T cell repertoires in cytomegalovirus infection. Study in general: It can be stated that public TCR beta signatures indicated CMV infection as well as a matching HLA type.

The study, taken as a whole, reports: Cumulative public TCR beta family frequency identified CMV carriers with the relevant HLA. Clonotypes of TCR beta that were HLA-C-restricted and CMV-specific dominated the ex vivo response.

V trimming: 6 bases; J trimming: 6 bases; junction bases outside the gene matches: 8. The CDR3 loop spans 14 amino acids. The germline gives CDR1 DFQATT, CDR2 SNEGSKA (reference sequence). TCRdb ran MiXCR on the reads and lists one entry per CDR3 protein. This sample has approximately 140,000 distinct CDR3 sequences, with roughly 25% found just once. The V and J genes are TRBV20-1 and TRBJ2-3, with 11 bases matching TRBD2. The source material was PBMCs, sequenced either directly or after in vitro stimulation (not recorded which). This clonotype was obtained from a human donor in good health (CMV status not recorded). Some clones in this sample may be carry-over from other donors' samples. CDR3 residues: CSALTSGNTDTQYF. In DNA form, the CDR3 reads TGCAGTGCCCTGACTAGCGGGAACACGGATACGCAGTATTTT.